This T cell receptor (beta chain) was found in a study of T cell responses to AZD1222 COVID-19 vaccine. For the study at large: Whether given at about 4 or about 12 weeks, second doses were pooled.

Generated by immunoSEQ multiplex PCR, the TCRdb table keeps only in-frame clones and is missing some. The table shows some 120,000 clones, with roughly 87% occurring only once. This clone was counted between two and nine times. Its antigen remains unidentified. Study-level findings and limits: Unmutated variant regions are reportedly the target of nearly half of TCRs that are spike-specific. Repertoires in all cases were sampled only once the peak T cell response had passed.

The V gene lost 1 base and the J gene lost 7 bases, with 16 bases spanning the gap. This CDR3 has 16 amino acids. Per germline, CDR1 KGHDR and CDR2 SFDVKD. The receptor was isolated from an adult in good health. The sequencing used peripheral blood, collected on day 0 of AZD1222 vaccination. This chain uses TRBV24-1 with TRBJ2-1; D possibly uses TRBD1 or TRBD2 (5 bases each). CDR3 nucleotides: TGTGCCACCAGTGATTTCGGGCAGGGTCGGGGAAATGAGCAGTTCTTC. As protein: CATSDFGQGRGNEQFF.